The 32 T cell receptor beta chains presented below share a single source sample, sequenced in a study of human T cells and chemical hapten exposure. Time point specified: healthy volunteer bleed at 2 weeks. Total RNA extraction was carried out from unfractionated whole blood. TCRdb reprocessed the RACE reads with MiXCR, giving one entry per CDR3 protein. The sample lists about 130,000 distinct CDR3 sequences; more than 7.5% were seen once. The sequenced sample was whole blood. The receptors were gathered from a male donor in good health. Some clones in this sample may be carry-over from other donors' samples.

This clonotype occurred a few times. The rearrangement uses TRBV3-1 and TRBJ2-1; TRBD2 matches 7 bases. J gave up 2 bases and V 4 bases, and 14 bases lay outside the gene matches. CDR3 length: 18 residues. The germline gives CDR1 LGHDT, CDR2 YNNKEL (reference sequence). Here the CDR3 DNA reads TGTGCCAGCAGCCTTGGGCTAGCGGAACAGCGGGCCTACAATGAGCAGTTCTTC. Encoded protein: CASSLGLAEQRAYNEQFF.

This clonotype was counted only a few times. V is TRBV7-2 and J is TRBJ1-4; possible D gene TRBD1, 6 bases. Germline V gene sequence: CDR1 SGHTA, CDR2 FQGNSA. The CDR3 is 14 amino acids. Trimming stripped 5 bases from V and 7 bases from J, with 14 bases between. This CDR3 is CASSVQGGSEKLFF. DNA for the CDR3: TGTGCCAGCAGCGTACAAGGGGGGAGTGAAAAACTGTTTTTT.

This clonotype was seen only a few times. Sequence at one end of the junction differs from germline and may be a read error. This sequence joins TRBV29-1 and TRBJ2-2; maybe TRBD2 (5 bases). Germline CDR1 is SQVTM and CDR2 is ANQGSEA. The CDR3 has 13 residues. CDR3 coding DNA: TGCAGCGTTGGAGCCATGAGGAACGGGGAGCCGTTTTTT. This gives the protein CSVGAMRNGEPFF.

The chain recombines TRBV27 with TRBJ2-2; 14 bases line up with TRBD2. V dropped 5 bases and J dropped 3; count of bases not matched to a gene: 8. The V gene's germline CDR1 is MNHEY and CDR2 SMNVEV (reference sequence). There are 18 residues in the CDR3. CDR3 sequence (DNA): TGTGCCAGCAGTCTAGGGGGGACTAGCGGGGGTGACACCGGGGAGCTGTTTTTT. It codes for CASSLGGTSGGDTGELFF.

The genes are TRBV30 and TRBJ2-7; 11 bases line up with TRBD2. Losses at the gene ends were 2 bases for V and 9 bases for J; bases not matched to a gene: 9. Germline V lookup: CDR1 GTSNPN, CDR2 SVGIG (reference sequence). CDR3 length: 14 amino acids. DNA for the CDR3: TGTGCCTGGAGTCCACTAGCGGGAGTTCTCGGGCAGTACTTC. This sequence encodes CAWSPLAGVLGQYF.

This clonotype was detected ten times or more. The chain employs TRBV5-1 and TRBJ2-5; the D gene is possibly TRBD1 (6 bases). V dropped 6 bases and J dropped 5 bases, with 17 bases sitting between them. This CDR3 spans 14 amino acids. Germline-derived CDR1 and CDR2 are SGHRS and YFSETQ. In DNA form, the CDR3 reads TGCGCCAGCACCCTACAGGGTATGTCGGAGACCCAGTACTTC. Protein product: CASTLQGMSETQYF.

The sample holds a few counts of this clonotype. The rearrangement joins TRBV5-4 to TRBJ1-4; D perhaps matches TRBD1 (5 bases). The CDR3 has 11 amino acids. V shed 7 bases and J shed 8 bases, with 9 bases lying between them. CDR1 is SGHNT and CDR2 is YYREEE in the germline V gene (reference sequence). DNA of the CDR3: TGTGCCAGCGGGACCGGGGAAAAACTGTTTTTT. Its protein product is CASGTGEKLFF.

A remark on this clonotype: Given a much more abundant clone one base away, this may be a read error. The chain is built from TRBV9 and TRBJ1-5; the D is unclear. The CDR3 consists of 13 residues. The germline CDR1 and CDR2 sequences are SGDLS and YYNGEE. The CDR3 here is CVSSVTPDEPQHF. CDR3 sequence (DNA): TGTGTCAGCAGCGTAACGCCGGATGAGCCCCAGCATTTT. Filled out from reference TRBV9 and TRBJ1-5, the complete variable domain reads DSGVTQTPKHLITATGQRVTLRCSPRSGDLSVYWYQQSLDQGLQFLIQYYNGEERAKGNILERFSAQQFPDLHSELNLSSLELGDSALYFCVSSVTPDEPQHFGDGTRLSIL.

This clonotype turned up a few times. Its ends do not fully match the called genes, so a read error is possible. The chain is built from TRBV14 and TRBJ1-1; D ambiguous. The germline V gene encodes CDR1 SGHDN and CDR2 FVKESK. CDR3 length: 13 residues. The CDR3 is CASSEDGGTEAFF. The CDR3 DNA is TGTGCCAGCAGCGAAGACGGAGGCACTGAAGCTTTCTTT.

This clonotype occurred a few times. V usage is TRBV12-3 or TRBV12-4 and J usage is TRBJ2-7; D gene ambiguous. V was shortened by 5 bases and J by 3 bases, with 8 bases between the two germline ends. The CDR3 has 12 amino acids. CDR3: CASSMTGYEQYF. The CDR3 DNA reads TGTGCCAGCAGTATGACCGGCTACGAGCAGTACTTC.

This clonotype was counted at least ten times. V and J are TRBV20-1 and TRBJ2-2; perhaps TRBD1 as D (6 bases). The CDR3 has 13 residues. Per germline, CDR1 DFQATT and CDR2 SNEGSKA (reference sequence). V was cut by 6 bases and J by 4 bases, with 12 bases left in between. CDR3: CSAYTGTTGELFF. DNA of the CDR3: TGCAGTGCGTATACAGGGACCACCGGGGAGCTGTTTTTT.

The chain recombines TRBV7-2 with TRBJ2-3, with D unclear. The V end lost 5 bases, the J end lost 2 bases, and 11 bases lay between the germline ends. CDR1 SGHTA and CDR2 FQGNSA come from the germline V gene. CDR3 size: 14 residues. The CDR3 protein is CASSPTTSTDTQYF. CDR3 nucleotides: TGTGCCAGCAGCCCAACTACTTCCACAGATACGCAGTATTTT.

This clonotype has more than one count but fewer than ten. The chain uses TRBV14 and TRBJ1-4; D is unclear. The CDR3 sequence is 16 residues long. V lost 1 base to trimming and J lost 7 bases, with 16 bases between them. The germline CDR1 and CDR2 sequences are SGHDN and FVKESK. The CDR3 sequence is CASSQGIGVRTEKLFF. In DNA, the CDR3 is TGTGCCAGCAGCCAAGGGATCGGGGTCAGGACTGAAAAACTGTTTTTT.

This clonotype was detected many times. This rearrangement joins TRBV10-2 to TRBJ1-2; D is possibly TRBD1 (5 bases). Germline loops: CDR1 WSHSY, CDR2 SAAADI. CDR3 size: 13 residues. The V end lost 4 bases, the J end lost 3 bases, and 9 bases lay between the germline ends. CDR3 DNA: TGCGCCAGCAGTGTGACAGACGACTATGGCTACACCTTC. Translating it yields CASSVTDDYGYTF.

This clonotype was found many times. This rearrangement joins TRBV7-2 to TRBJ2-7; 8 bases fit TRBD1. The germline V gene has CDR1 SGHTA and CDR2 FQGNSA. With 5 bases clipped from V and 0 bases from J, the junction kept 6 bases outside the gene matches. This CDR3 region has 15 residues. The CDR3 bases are TGTGCCAGCAGCCCCGGACAGGGTCCCTCCTACGAGCAGTACTTC. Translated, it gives CASSPGQGPSYEQYF.

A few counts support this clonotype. The CDR3 protein is CASSLTGAREQYF. The CDR3 DNA reads TGTGCCAGCAGCCTGACAGGGGCGAGGGAGCAGTACTTC. The chain is built from TRBV12-3 or TRBV12-4 and TRBJ2-7; the match to TRBD1 covers 8 bases. V lost 6 bases to trimming and J lost 7 bases; unmatched junction nucleotides: 8. The length of the CDR3 is 13 residues.

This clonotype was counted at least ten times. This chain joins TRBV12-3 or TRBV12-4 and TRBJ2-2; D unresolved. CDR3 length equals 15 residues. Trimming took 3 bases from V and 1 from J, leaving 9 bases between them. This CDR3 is CASSLRNQNTGELFF. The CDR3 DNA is TGTGCCAGCAGTTTGCGGAACCAGAACACCGGGGAGCTGTTTTTT.

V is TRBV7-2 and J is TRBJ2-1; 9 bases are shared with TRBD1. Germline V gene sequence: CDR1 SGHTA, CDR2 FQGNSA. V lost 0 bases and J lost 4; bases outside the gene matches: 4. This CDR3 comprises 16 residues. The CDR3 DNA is TGTGCCAGCAGCTTAGCGTGGGACAGGGAATACAATGAGCAGTTCTTC. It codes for CASSLAWDREYNEQFF.

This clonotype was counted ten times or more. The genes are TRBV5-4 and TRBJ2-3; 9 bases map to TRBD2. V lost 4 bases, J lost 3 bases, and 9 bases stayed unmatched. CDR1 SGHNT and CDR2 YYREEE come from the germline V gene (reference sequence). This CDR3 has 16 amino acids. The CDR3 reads CASSRDSGSTTDTQYF. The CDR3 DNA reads TGTGCCAGCAGCAGGGATAGCGGGAGTACAACAGATACGCAGTATTTT.

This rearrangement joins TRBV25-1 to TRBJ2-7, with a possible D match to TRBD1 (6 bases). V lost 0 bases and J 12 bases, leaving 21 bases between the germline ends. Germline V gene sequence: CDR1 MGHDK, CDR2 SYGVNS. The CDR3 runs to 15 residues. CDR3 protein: CASSEYKGATGGLYF. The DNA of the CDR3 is TGTGCCAGCAGTGAATATAAAGGGGCGACAGGAGGTCTGTACTTC.

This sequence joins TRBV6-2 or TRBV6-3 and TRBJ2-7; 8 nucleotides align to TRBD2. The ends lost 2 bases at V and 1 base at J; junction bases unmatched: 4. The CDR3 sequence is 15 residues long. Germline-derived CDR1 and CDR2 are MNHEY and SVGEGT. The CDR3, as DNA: TGTGCCAGCAGTTACCCTACTAGCGGTTCCTACGAGCAGTACTTC. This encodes CASSYPTSGSYEQYF.

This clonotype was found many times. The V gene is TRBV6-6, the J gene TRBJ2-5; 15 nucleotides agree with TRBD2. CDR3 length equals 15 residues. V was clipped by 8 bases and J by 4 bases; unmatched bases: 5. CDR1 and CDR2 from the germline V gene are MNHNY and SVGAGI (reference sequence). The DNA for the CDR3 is TGTGCCAGCCTGGGACTAGCGGGAGGAGGAGAGACCCAGTACTTC. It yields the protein CASLGLAGGGETQYF.

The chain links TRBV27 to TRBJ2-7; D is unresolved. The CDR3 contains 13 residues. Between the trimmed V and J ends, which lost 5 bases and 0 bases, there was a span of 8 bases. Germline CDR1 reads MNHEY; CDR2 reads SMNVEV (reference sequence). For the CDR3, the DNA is TGTGCCAGCAGTCGGACGGCCTCCTACGAGCAGTACTTC. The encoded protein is CASSRTASYEQYF.

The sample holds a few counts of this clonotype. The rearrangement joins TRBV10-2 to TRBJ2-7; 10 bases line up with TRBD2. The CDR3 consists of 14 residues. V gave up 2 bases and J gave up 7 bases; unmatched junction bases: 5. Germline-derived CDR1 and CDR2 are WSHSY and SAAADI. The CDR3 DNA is TGCGCCAGCAGTGAGGGGACTAGCGCGGGGGAGCAGTACTTC. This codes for CASSEGTSAGEQYF.

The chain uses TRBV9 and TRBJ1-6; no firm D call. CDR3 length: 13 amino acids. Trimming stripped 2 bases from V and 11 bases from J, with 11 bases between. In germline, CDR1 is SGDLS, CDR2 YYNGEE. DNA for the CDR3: TGTGCCAGCAGCGTTGAGGGAAAGGCACCCCTCCACTTT. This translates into CASSVEGKAPLHF. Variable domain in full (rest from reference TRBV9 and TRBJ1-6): DSGVTQTPKHLITATGQRVTLRCSPRSGDLSVYWYQQSLDQGLQFLIQYYNGEERAKGNILERFSAQQFPDLHSELNLSSLELGDSALYFCASSVEGKAPLHFGNGTRLTVT.

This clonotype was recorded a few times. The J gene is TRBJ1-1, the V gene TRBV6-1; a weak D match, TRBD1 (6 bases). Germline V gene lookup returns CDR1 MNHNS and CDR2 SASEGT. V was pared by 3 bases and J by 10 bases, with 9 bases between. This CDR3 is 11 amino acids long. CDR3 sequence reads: CASSEFRGAFF. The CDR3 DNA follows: TGTGCCAGCAGTGAGTTCAGGGGAGCTTTCTTT.

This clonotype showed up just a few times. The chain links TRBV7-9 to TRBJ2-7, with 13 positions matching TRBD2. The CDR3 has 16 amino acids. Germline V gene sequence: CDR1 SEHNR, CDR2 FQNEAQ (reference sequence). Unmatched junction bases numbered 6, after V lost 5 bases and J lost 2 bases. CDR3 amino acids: CASSDGLAGAAYEQYF. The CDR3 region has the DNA TGTGCCAGCAGCGATGGACTAGCGGGAGCTGCCTACGAGCAGTACTTC. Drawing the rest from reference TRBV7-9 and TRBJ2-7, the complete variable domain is DTGVSQNPRHKITKRGQNVTFRCDPISEHNRLYWYRQTLGQGPEFLTYFQNEAQLEKSRLLSDRFSAERPKGSFSTLEIQRTEQGDSAMYLCASSDGLAGAAYEQYFGPGTRLTVT.

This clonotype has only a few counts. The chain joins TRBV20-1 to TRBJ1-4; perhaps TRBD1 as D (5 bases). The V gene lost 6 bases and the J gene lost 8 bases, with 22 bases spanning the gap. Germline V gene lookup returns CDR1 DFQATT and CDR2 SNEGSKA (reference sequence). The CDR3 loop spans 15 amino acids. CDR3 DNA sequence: TGCAGTGCGACTAGTTGGGGGACCTCGCGGGAAAAACTGTTTTTT. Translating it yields CSATSWGTSREKLFF.

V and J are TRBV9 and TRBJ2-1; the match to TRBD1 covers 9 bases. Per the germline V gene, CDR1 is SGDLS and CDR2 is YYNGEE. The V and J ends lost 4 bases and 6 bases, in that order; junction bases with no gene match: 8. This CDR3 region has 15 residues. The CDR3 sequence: CASSPRDRVSNEQFF. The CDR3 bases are TGTGCCAGCAGCCCCCGGGACAGGGTGTCCAATGAGCAGTTCTTC.

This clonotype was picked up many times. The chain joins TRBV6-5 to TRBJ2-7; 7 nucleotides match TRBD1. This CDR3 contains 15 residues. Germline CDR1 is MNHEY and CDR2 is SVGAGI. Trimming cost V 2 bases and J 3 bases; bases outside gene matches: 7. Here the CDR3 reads CASSYTARQGYEQYF. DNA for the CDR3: TGTGCCAGCAGTTACACCGCCCGACAGGGCTACGAGCAGTACTTC.

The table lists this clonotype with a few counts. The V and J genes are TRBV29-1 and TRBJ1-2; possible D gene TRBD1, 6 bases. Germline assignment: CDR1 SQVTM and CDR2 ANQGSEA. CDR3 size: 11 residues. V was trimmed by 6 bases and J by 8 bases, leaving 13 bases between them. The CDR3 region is CSVLDSWGYTF. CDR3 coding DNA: TGCAGCGTACTGGACAGTTGGGGCTACACCTTC.

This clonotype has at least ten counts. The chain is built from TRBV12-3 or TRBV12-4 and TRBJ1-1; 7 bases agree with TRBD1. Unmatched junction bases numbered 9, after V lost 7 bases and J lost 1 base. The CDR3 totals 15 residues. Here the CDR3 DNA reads TGTGCCAGCAACCATTGGACAGGACAGAACACTGAAGCTTTCTTT. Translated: CASNHWTGQNTEAFF.